The present entry profiles one TCR beta chain with its context. The data were taken from a study of blood T cell repertoires in COVID-19. Study-wide context: The United States, Italy and Spain provided the acute and convalescent COVID-19 samples. PBMCs, B-cell-depleted T cells, or T cells were the source of the cDNA or gDNA that made up the material.

CDR3 size: 14 residues. Germline CDR1 is ENHRY and CDR2 is SYGVKD. Deletions cut 3 bases from V and 8 bases from J, with 14 bases between. Per the original methods: Counts of nucleated cells, estimated from reference gene primer amplification, were obtained. Profiled with immunoSEQ multiplex PCR; TCRdb holds only in-frame clones, not every one. V and J calls and clone size are copied from that table; D and trimming were computed from the DNA. Of about 120,000 clones listed, about 80% are singletons. The sample consisted of peripheral blood. This TCR was sampled from a man between 65 and 79 years old with active or convalescent COVID-19. The chain combines TRBV10-3 with TRBJ2-1; D perhaps matches TRBD1 (6 bases). The CDR3 nucleotides are TGTGCCATCAGTGACGGACAGACATATTATGAGCAGTTCTTC. This encodes CAISDGQTYYEQFF.